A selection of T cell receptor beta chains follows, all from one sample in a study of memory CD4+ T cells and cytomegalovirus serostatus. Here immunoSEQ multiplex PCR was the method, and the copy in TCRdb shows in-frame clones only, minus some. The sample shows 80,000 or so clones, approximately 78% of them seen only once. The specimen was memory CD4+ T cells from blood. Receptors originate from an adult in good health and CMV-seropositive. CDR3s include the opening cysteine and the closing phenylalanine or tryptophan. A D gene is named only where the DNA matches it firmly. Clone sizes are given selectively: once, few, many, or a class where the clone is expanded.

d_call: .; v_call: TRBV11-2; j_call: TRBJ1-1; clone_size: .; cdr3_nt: TGTGCCAGCAGCTTGACCCTCTCCGCGGCTGAAGCTTTCTTT; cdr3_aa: CASSLTLSAAEAFF
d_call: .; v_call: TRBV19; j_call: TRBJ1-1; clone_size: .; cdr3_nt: TGTGCCAGTAGTATAGGGCTCCTGAACACTGAAGCTTTCTTT; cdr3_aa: CASSIGLLNTEAFF
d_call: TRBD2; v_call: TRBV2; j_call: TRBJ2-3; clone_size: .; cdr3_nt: TGTGCCAGCAGTGAAGATCTAGCGGGAGCGACAGATACGCAGTATTTT; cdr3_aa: CASSEDLAGATDTQYF
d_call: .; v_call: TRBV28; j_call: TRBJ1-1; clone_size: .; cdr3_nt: TGTGCCAGCAGTTTTCATAGGGGGGGGACTGAAGCTTTCTTT; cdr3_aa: CASSFHRGGTEAFF
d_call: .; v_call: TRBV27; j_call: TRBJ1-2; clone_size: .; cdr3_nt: TGTGCCAGCAGTTGGAATATGGGGGAATCGGGCTACACCTTC; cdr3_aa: CASSWNMGESGYTF
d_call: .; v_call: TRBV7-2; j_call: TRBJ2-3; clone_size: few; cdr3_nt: TGTGCCAGCAGCTTAGGGAGCGCTTCGCGGGATACGCAGTATTTT; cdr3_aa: CASSLGSASRDTQYF
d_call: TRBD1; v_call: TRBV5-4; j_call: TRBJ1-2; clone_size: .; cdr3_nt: TGTGCCAGCAGCTTGGATATAGGGACAGCTAACTATGGCTACACCTTC; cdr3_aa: CASSLDIGTANYGYTF
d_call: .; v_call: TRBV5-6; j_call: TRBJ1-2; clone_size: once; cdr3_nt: TGTGCCAGCGGAAGAGAGCTCCATGGCTACACCTTC; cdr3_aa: CASGRELHGYTF
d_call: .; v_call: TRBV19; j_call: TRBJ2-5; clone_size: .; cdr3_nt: TGTGCCAGTAGTATAGATCGCCTCCTTTACTTC; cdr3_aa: CASSIDRLLYF
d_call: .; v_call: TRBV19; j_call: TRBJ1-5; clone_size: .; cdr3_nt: TGTGCCAGTAGTATTCGGGGGGATGCACTTTATAGCAATCAGCCCCAGCATTTT; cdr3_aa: CASSIRGDALYSNQPQHF
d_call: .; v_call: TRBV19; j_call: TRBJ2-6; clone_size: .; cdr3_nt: TGTGCCAGTAGTATAGATGACGGGGCCGGGGCCAACGTCCTGACTTTC; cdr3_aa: CASSIDDGAGANVLTF
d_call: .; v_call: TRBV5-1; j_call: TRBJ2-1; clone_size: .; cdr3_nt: TGCGCCAGCAGCTTGCTGCTTGCCGGGGATGGGTACAATGAGCAGTTCTTC; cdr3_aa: CASSLLLAGDGYNEQFF
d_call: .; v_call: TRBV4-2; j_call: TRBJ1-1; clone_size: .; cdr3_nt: TGTGCCAGCAGCCGGCACCACAGGGACCCGAACACTGAAGCTTTCTTT; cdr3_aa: CASSRHHRDPNTEAFF
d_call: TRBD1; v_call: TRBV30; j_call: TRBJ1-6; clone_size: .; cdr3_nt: TGTGCCTGGTCGGGACAGGGATTATCACCCCTCCACTTT; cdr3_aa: CAWSGQGLSPLHF
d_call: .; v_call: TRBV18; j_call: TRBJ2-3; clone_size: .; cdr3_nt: TGTGCCAGCTCCCCGTCCTCAGATACGCAGTATTTT; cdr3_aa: CASSPSSDTQYF
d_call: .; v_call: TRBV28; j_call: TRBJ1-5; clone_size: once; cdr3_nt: TGTGCCAGCCACGAACCTTCGGGGGAGCCCCAGCATTTT; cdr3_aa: CASHEPSGEPQHF
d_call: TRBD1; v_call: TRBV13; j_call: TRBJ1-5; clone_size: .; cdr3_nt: TGTGCCAGCAGCTTAAGACAGGGGAATCAGCCCCAGCATTTT; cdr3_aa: CASSLRQGNQPQHF
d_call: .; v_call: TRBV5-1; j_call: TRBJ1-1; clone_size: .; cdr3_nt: TGCGCCAGCAGCTCGGGACGGACGAACACTGAAGCTTTCTTT; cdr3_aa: CASSSGRTNTEAFF
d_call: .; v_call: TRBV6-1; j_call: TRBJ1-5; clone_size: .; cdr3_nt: TGTGCCAGCAGTGAAGCCCTCCAGCGGGCCCAGCATTTT; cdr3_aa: CASSEALQRAQHF
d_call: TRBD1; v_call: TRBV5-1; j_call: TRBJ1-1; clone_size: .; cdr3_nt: TGCGCCAGCAGCTTCCAGACAGGGTTGAACACTGAAGCTTTCTTT; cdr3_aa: CASSFQTGLNTEAFF
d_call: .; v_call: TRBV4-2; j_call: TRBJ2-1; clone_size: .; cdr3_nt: TGTGCCAGCAGCCAAGATCCCTCCCTTTACAATGAGCAGTTCTTC; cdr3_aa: CASSQDPSLYNEQFF
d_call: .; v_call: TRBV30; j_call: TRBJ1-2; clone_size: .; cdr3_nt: TGTGCCTGGAGTGCTCCGGTTGGAGGCTACACCTTC; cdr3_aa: CAWSAPVGGYTF
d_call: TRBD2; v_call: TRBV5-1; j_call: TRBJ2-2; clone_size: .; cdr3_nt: TGCGCCAGCAGCTTATGGGGGGGAAACACCGGGGAGCTGTTTTTT; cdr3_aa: CASSLWGGNTGELFF
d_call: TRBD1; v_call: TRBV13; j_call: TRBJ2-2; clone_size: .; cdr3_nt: TGTGCCAGCAGCCGGGACAGGGGGAACACCGGGGAGCTGTTTTTT; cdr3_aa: CASSRDRGNTGELFF
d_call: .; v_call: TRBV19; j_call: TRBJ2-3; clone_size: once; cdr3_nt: TGTGCCAGTACCTCCCATGGGGGCAGGACAGATACGCAGTATTTT; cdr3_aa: CASTSHGGRTDTQYF
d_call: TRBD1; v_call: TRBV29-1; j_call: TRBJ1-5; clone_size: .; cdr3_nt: TGCAGCGCAGGGGGCTCTCTCAATCAGCCCCAGCATTTT; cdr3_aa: CSAGGSLNQPQHF
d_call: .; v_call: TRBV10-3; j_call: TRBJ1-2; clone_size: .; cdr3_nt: TGTGCCATCAGGTCGGGTCAGGCCGTGTATGGCTACACCTTC; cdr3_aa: CAIRSGQAVYGYTF
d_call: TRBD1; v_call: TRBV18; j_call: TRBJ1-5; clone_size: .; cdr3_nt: TGTGCCAGCTCACCGGGACAGGGGAGCAATCAGCCCCAGCATTTT; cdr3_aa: CASSPGQGSNQPQHF
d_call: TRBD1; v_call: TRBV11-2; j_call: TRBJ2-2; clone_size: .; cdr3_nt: TGTGCCAGCAGCCCTGGGACAGGGGACACCGGGGAGCTGTTTTTT; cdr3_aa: CASSPGTGDTGELFF
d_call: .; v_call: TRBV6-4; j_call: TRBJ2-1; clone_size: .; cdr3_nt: TGTGCCAGCAGTGACTTAGGGACAACGAAAAATGAGCAGTTCTTC; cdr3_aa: CASSDLGTTKNEQFF
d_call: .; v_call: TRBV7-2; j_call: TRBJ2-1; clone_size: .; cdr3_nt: TGTGCCAGCAGCTTAGAGGCCCGGCGGTCCTACAATGAGCAGTTCTTC; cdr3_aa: CASSLEARRSYNEQFF
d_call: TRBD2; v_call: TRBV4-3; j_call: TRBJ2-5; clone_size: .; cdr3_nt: TGCGCCAGCAGCCAAGGACTAGCGGGAGCCGGGGAGACCCAGTACTTC; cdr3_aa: CASSQGLAGAGETQYF
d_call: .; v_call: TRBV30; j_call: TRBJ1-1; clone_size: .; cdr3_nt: TGTGCCTGGAGTGTACGAAGGATAAGATTGAACACTGAAGCTTTCTTT; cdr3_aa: CAWSVRRIRLNTEAFF
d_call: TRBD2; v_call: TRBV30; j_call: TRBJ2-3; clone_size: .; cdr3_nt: TGTGCCTGGAGTAAACTAGCGGGGAGCACAGATACGCAGTATTTT; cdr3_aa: CAWSKLAGSTDTQYF
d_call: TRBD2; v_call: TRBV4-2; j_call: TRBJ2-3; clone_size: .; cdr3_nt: TGTGCCAGCAGCCAATCCACTAGCGGGGTTAGAAGCACAGATACGCAGTATTTT; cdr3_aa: CASSQSTSGVRSTDTQYF
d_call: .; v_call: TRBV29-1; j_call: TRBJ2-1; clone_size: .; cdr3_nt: TGCAGCGTTTTGTCGAATGAGCAGTTCTTC; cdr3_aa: CSVLSNEQFF
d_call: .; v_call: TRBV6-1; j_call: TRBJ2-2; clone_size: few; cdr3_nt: TGTGCCAGCAGTGATGAGGGGGAGCTGTTTTTT; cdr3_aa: CASSDEGELFF
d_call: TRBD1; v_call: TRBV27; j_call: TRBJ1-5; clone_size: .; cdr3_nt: TGTGCCAGCAGTTTATACAGGGGACAGCCCCAGCATTTT; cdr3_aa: CASSLYRGQPQHF
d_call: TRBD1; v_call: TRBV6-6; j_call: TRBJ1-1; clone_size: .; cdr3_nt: TGTGCCAGCAGTCATGGACAGGGTATCGTCGCTTTCTTT; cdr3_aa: CASSHGQGIVAFF
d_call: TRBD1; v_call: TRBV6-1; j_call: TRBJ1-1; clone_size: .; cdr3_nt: TGTGCCAGCAGAGACGAGGGGGCAAGGAACACTGAAGCTTTCTTT; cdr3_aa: CASRDEGARNTEAFF
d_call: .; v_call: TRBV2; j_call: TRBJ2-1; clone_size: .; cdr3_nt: TGTGCCAGCAGTGAGAGAGGGGTGGGTTTATCGCGGCATGAGCAGTTCTTC; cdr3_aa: CASSERGVGLSRHEQFF
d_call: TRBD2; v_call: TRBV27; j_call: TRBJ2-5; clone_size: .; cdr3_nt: TGTGCCAGCAGTCAACCACTAGCGGGAGGGATGCAGACCCAGTACTTC; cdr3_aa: CASSQPLAGGMQTQYF